This TCR beta chain was observed in a study of OX40 agonist ivuxolimab in advanced cancers. Germline V lookup: CDR1 LNHDA, CDR2 SQIVND (reference sequence). V was clipped by 5 bases and J by 4 bases; unmatched bases: 2. The length of the CDR3 is 13 residues. Sequencing used immunoSEQ multiplex PCR; TCRdb keeps in-frame clones, though not all of them. The sample gives roughly 92,000 clones, about 80% of which show up once; roughly 5% is in the top ten. This sequence originates from an adult with an advanced solid tumor such as melanoma, head and neck, liver or kidney cancer. The chain joins TRBV19 to TRBJ2-7, with 10 bases that match TRBD2. Sample: CD4+ or CD8+ T cells sorted from blood, taken in a trial of the OX40 agonist ivuxolimab. DNA of the CDR3: TGTGCCAGTAGTTGGACTAGCGGTTACGAGCAGTACTTC. Its protein is CASSWTSGYEQYF. Full variable domain (missing parts from reference TRBV19 and TRBJ2-7): DGGITQSPKYLFRKEGQNVTLSCEQNLNHDAMYWYRQDPGQGLRLIYYSQIVNDFQKGDIAEGYSVSREKKESFPLTVTSAQKNPTAFYLCASSWTSGYEQYFGPGTRLTVT.